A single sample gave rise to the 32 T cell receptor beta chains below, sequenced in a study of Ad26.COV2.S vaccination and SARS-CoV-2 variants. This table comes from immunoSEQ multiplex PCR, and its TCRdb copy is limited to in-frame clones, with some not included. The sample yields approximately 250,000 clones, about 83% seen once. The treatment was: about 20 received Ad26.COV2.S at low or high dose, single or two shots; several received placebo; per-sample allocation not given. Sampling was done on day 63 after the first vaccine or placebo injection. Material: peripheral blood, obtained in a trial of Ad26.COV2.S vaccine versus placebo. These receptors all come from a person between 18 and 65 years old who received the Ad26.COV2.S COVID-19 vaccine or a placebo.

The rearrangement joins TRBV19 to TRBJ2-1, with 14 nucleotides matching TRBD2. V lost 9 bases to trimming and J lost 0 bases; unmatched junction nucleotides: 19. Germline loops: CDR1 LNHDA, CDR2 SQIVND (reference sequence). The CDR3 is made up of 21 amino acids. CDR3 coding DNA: TGTGCCAGCCGACCGACAGGCGCCCCGACTAGCGGGAGGGACTCCTACAATGAGCAGTTCTTC. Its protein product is CASRPTGAPTSGRDSYNEQFF.

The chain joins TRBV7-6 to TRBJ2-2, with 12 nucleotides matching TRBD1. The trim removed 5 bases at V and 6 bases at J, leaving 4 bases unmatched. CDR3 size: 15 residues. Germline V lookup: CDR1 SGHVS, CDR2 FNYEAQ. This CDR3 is CASSPGQGAAGELFF. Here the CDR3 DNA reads TGTGCCAGCAGCCCGGGACAGGGGGCGGCCGGGGAGCTGTTTTTT.

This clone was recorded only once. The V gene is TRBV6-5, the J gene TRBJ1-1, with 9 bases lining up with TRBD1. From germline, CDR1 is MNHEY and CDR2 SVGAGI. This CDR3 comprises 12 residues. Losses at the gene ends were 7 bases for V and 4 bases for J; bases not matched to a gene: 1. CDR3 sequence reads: CASTGQGTEAFF. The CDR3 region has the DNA TGTGCCAGCACGGGACAGGGCACTGAAGCTTTCTTT.

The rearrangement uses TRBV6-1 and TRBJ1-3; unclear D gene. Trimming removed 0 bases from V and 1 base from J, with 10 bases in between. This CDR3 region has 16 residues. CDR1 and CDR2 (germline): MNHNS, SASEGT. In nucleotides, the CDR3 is TGTGCCAGCAGTGAAGCATGGGCGGGTTCTGGAAACACCATATATTTT. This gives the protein CASSEAWAGSGNTIYF.

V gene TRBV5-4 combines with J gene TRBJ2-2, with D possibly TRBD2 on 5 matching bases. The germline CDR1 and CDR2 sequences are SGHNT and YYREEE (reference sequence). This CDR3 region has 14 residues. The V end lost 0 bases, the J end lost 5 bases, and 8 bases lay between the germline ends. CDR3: CASSLGEITGELFF. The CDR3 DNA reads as TGTGCCAGCAGCTTGGGGGAGATTACCGGGGAGCTGTTTTTT. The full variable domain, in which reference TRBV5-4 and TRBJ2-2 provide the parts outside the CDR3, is ETGVTQSPTHLIKTRGQQVTLRCSSQSGHNTVSWYQQALGQGPQFIFQYYREEENGRGNFPPRFSGLQFPNYSSELNVNALELDDSALYLCASSLGEITGELFFGEGSRLTVL.

CDR3 in DNA: TGTGCCAGCAGCCTCACAGATACGCAGTATTTT. Translated: CASSLTDTQYF. This rearrangement joins TRBV2 to TRBJ2-3; no firm D call. V lost 6 bases and J lost 2, with 3 bases in between. The CDR3 is 11 amino acids. The germline CDR1 and CDR2 sequences are SNHLY and FYNNEI.

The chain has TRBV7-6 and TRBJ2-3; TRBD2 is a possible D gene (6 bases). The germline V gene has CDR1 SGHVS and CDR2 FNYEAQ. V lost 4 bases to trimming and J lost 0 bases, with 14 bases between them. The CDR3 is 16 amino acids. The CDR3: CASSSLAEASTDTQYF. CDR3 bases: TGTGCCAGCAGCTCATTAGCGGAGGCGAGCACAGATACGCAGTATTTT. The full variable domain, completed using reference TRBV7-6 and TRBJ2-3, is GAGVSQSPRYKVTKRGQDVALRCDPISGHVSLYWYRQALGQGPEFLTYFNYEAQQDKSGLPNDRFSAERPEGSISTLTIQRTEQRDSAMYRCASSSLAEASTDTQYFGPGTRLTVL.

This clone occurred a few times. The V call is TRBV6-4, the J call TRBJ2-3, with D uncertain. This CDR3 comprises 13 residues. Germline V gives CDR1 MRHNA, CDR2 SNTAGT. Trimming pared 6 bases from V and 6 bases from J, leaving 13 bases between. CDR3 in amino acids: CASSQDPEDTQYF. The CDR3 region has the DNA TGTGCCAGCAGCCAGGATCCCGAGGATACGCAGTATTTT.

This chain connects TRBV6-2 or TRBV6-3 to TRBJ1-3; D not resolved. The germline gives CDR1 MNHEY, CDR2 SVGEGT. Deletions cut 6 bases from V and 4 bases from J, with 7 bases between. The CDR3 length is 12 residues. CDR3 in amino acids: CASSPWGNTIYF. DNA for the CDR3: TGTGCCAGCAGCCCATGGGGAAACACCATATATTTT.

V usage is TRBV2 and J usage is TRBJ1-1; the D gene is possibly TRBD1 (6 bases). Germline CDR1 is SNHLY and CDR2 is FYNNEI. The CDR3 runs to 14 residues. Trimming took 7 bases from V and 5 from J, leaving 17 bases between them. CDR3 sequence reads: CASTGEGGQTEAFF. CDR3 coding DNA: TGTGCCAGCACCGGTGAGGGGGGGCAGACTGAAGCTTTCTTT. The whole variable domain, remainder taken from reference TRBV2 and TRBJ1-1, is EPEVTQTPSHQVTQMGQEVILRCVPISNHLYFYWYRQILGQKVEFLVSFYNNEISEKSEIFDDQFSVERPDGSNFTLKIRSTKLEDSAMYFCASTGEGGQTEAFFGQGTRLTVV.

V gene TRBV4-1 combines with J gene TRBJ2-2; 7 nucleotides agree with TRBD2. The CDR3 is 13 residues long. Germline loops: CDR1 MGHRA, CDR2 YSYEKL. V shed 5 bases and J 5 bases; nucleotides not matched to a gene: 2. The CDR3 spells CASSLLATGELFF. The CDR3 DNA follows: TGCGCCAGCAGCTTACTAGCGACCGGGGAGCTGTTTTTT.

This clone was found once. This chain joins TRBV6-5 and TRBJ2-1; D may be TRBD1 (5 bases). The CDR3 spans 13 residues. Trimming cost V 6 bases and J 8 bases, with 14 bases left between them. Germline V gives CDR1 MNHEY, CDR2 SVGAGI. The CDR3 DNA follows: TGTGCCAGCAGATTTACAAGACAGTATGAGCAGTTCTTC. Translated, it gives CASRFTRQYEQFF.

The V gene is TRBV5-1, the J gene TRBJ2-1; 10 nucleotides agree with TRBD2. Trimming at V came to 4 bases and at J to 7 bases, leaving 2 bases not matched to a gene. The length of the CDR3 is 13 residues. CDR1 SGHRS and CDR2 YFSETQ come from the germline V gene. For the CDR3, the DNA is TGCGCCAGCAGCCCAGCGGGAGGGAATGAGCAGTTCTTC. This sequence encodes CASSPAGGNEQFF.

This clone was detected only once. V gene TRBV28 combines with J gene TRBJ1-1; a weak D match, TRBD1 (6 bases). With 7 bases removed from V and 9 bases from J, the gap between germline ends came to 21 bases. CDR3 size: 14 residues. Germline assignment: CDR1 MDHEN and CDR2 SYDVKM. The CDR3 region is CASTEGGGGIKAFF. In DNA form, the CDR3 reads TGTGCCAGCACCGAGGGGGGAGGGGGAATTAAAGCTTTCTTT.

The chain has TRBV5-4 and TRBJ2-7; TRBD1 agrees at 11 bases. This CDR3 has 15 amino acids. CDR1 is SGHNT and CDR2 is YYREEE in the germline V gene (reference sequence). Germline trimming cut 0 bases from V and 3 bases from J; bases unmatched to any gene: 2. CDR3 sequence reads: CASSLGGTGGYEQYF. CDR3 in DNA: TGTGCCAGCAGCTTGGGGGGGACAGGGGGCTACGAGCAGTACTTC.

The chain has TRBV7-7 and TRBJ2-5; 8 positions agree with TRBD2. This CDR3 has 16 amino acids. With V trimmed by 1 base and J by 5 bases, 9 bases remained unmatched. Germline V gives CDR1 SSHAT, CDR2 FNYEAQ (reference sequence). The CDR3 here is CASSLGPAGGTETQYF. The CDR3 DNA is TGTGCCAGCAGCTTAGGTCCGGCGGGAGGAACGGAGACCCAGTACTTC. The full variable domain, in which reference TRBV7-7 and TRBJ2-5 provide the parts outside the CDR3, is GAGVSQSPRYKVTKRGQDVTLRCDPISSHATLYWYQQALGQGPEFLTYFNYEAQPDKSGLPSDRFSAERPEGSISTLTIQRTEQRDSAMYRCASSLGPAGGTETQYFGPGTRLLVL.

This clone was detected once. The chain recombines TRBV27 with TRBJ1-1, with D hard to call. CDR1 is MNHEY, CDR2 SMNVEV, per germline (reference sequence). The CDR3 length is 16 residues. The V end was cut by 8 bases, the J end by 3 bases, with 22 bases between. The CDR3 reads CASSPPAGRWDTEAFF. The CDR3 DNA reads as TGTGCCAGCTCACCCCCGGCGGGGAGATGGGACACTGAAGCTTTCTTT.

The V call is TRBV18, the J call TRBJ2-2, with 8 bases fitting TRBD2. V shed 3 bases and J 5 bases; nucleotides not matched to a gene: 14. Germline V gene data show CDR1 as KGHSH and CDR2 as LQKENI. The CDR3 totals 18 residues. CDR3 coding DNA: TGTGCCAGCTCACCCCGAAAAATAACTAGCGGCGGGACCGGGGAGCTGTTTTTT. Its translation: CASSPRKITSGGTGELFF.

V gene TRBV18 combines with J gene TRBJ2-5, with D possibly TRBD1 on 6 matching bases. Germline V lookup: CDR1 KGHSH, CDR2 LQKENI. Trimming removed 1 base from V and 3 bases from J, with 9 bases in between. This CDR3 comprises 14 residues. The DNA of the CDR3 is TGTGCCAGCTCACCACGGGCAGGGGAAGAGACCCAGTACTTC. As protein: CASSPRAGEETQYF.

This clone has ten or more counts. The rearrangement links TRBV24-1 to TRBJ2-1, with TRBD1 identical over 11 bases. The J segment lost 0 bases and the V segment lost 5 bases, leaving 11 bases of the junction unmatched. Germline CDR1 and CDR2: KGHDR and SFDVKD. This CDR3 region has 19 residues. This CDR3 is CATSGSRTGGWSSYNEQFF. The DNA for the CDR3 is TGTGCCACCAGTGGTTCGAGGACAGGGGGCTGGAGCTCCTACAATGAGCAGTTCTTC.

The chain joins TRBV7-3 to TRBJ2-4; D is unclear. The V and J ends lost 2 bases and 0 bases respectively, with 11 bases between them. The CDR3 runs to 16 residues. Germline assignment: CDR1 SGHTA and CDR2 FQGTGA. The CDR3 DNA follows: TGTGCCAGCAGCTTATACCCGACGAAAGCCAAAAACATTCAGTACTTC. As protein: CASSLYPTKAKNIQYF.

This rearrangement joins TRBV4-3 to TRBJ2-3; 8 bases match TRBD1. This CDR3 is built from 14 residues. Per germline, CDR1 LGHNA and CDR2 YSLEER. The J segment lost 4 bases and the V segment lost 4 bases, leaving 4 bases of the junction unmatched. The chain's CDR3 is CASSLGQEADTQYF. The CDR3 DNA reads TGCGCCAGCAGCCTGGGACAGGAGGCAGATACGCAGTATTTT.

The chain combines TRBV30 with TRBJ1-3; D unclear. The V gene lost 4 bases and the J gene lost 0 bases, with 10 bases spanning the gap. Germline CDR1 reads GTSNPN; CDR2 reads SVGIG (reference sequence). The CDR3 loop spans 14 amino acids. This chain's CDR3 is CAWNQPSSGNTIYF. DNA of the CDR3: TGTGCCTGGAATCAACCCAGCTCTGGAAACACCATATATTTT.

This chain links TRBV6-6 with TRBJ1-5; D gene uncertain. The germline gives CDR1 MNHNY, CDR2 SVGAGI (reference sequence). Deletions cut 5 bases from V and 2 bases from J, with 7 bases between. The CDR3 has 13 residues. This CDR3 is CASSPSGNQPQHF. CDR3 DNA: TGTGCCAGCAGTCCCTCGGGCAATCAGCCCCAGCATTTT.

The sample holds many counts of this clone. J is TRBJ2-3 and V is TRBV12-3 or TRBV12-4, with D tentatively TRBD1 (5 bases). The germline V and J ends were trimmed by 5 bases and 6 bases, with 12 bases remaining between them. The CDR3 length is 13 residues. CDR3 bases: TGTGCCAGCAGTGATGACAGCCCGGATACGCAGTATTTT. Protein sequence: CASSDDSPDTQYF.

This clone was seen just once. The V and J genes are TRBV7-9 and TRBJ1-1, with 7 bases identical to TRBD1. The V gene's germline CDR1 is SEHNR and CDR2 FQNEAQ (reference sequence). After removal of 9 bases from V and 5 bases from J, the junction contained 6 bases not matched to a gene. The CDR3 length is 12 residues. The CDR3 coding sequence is TGTGCCAGTACCAGGGGGAAGACTGAAGCTTTCTTT. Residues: CASTRGKTEAFF.

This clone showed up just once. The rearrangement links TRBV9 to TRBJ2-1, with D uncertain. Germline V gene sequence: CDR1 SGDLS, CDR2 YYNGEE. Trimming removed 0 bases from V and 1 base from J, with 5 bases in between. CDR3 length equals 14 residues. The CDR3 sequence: CASSVGSSYNEQFF. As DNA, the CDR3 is TGTGCCAGCAGCGTAGGGAGTTCCTACAATGAGCAGTTCTTC.

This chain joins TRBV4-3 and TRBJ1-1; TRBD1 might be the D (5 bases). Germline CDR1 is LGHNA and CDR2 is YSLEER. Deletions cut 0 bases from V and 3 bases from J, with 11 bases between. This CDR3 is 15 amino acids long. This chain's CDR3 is CASSQDTQGYTEAFF. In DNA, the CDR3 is TGCGCCAGCAGCCAAGATACCCAGGGATACACTGAAGCTTTCTTT.

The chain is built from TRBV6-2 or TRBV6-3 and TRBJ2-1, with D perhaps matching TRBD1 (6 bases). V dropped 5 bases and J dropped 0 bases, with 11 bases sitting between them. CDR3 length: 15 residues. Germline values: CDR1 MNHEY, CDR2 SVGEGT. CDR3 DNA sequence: TGTGCCAGCAGTGGTACAGGGAGCTCCTACAATGAGCAGTTCTTC. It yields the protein CASSGTGSSYNEQFF.

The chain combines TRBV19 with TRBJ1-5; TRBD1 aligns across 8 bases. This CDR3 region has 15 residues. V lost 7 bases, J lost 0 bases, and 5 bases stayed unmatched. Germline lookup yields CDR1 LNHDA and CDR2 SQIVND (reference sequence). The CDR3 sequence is CASTWTGNSNQPQHF. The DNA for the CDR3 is TGTGCCAGTACCTGGACAGGGAATAGCAATCAGCCCCAGCATTTT.

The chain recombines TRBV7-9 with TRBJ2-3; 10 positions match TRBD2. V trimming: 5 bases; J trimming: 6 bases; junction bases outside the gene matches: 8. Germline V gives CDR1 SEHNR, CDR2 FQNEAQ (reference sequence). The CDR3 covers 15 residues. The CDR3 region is CASSPIAGGRDTQYF. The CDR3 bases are TGTGCCAGCAGCCCAATAGCGGGAGGTCGGGATACGCAGTATTTT.

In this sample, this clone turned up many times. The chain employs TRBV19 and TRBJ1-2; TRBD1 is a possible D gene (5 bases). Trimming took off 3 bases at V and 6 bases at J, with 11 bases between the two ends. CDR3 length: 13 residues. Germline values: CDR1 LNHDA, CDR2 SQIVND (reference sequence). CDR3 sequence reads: CASSMWGEDGYTF. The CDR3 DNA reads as TGTGCCAGTAGTATGTGGGGCGAAGATGGCTACACCTTC.